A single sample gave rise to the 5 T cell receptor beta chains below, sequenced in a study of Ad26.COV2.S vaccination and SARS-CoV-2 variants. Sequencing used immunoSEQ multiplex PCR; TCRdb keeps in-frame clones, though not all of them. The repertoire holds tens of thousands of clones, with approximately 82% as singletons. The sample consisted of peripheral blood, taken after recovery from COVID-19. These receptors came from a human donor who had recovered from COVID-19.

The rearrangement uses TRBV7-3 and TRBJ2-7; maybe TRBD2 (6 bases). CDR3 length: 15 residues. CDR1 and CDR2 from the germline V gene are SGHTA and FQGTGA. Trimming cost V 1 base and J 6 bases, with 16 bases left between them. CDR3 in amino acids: CASSLSSGSPTEQYF. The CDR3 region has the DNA TGTGCCAGCAGCTTAAGCAGCGGGTCCCCCACCGAGCAGTACTTC.

DNA for the CDR3: TGTGCCATCAGTGAGTCACAGAATAGCAATCAGCCCCAGCATTTT. Translating it yields CAISESQNSNQPQHF. The chain is built from TRBV10-3 and TRBJ1-5, with D hard to call. V shed 0 bases and J shed 0 bases, with 6 bases lying between them. Germline CDR1 reads ENHRY; CDR2 reads SYGVKD. CDR3 length: 15 residues.

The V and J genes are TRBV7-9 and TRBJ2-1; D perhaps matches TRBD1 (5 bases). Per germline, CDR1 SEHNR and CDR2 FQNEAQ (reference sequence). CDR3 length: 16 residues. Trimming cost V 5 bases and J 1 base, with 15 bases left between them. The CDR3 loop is CASSPRRGESYNEQFF. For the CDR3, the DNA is TGTGCCAGCAGCCCCCGAAGGGGCGAGTCCTACAATGAGCAGTTCTTC.

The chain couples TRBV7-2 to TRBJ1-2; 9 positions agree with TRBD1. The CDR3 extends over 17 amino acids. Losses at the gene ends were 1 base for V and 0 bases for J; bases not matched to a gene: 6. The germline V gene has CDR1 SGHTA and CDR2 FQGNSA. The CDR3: CASSLGGTGSANYGYTF. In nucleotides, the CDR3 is TGTGCCAGCAGCTTAGGAGGGACAGGGTCAGCTAACTATGGCTACACCTTC.

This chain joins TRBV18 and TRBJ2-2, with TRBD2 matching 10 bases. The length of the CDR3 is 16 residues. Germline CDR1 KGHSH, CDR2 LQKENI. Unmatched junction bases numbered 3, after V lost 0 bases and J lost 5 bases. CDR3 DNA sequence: TGTGCCAGCTCACCACCGTCTAGCGGGAGTACCGGGGAGCTGTTTTTT. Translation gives CASSPPSSGSTGELFF.